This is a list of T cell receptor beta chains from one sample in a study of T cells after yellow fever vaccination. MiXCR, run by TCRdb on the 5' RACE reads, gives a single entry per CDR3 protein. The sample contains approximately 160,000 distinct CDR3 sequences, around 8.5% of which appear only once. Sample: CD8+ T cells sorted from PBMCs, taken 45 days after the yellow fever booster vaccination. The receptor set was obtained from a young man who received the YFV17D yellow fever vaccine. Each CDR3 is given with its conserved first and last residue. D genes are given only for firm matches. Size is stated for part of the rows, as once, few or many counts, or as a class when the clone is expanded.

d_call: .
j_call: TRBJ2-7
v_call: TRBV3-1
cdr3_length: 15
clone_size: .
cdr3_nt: TGTGCCAGCGCTAAAGGCCGAGGACACTCCTACGAGCAGTACTTC
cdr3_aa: CASAKGRGHSYEQYF

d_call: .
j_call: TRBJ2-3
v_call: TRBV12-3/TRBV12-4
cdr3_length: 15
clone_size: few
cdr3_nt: TGTGCCAGCAGTTTTTTTGAGGGGCCCCGGGATACGCAGTATTTT
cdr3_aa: CASSFFEGPRDTQYF

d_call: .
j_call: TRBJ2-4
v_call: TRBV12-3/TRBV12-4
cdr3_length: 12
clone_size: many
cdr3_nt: TGTGCCAGCCTAGGGCCGGGCTACATTCAGTACTTC
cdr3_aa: CASLGPGYIQYF

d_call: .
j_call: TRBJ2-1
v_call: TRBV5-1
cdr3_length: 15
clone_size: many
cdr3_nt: TGCGCCAGCAGCCTGGGACCGCGAACCTACAATGAGCAGTTCTTC
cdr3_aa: CASSLGPRTYNEQFF

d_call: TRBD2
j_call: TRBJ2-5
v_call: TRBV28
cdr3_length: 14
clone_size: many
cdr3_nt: TGTGCCTCCGAACTAGCGGGGGGGCGGGAGACCCAGTACTTC
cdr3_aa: CASELAGGRETQYF

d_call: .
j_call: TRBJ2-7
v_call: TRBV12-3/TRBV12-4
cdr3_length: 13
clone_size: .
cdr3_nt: TGTGCCAGCAGTTTCTACGTAACCTACGAGCAGTACTTC
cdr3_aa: CASSFYVTYEQYF

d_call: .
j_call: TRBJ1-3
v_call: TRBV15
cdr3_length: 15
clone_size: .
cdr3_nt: TGTGCCACCAGCAGAGACCGCGGCTCTGGAAACACCATATATTTT
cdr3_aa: CATSRDRGSGNTIYF

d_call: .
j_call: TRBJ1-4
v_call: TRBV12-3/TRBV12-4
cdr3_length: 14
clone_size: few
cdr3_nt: TGTGCCAGCATGTTTGGACTCACTAATGAAAAACTGTTTTTT
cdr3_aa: CASMFGLTNEKLFF

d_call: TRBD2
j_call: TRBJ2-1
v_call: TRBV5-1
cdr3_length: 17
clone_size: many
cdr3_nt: TGCGCCAGCAGCCACGGACTAGCGGGGGGGTCATACAATGAGCAGTTCTTC
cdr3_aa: CASSHGLAGGSYNEQFF

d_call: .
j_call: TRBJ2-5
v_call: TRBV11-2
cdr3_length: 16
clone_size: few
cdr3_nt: TGTGCCAGCAGCTTAGTTCGCGGGGGCCCCAGGGAGACCCAGTACTTC
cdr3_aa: CASSLVRGGPRETQYF

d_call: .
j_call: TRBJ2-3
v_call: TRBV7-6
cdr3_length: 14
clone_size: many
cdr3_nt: TGTGCCAGCAGCTTACTCCGACTGACAGATACGCAGTATTTT
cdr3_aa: CASSLLRLTDTQYF

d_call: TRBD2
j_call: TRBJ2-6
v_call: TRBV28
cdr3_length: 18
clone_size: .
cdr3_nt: TGTGCCAGCAGTTTACTCAACTCGGGAGGCTCTGGGGCCAACGTCCTGACTTTC
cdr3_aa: CASSLLNSGGSGANVLTF

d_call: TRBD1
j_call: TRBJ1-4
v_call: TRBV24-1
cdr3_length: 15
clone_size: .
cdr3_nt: TGTGCCACCAGTGATGATCGGCAGGGGGGTGAAAAACTGTTTTTT
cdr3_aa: CATSDDRQGGEKLFF

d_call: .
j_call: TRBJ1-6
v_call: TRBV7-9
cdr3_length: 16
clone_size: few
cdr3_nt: TGTGCCAGCAGCCCACCGGGGAGCTCCTATAATTCACCCCTCCACTTT
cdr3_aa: CASSPPGSSYNSPLHF

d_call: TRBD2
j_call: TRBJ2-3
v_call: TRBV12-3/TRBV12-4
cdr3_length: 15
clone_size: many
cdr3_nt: TGTGCCAGCAGCCCTAGCGGGGGGGCCACAGATACGCAGTATTTT
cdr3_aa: CASSPSGGATDTQYF

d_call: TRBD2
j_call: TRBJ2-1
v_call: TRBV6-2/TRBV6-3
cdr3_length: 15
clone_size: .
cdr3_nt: TGTGCCAGCAGTCCCGGACTAGCGGATTACAATGAGCAGTTCTTC
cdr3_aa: CASSPGLADYNEQFF

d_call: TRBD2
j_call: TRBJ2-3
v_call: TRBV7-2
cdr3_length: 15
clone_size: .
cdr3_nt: TGTGCCAGCAGCTTATTGCCGGGGGGAACAGATACGCAGTATTTT
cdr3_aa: CASSLLPGGTDTQYF

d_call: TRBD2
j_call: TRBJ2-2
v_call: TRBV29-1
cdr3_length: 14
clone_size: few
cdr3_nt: TGCAGCGTTGAGGGACTAGCCCACACCGGGGAGCTGTTTTTT
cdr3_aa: CSVEGLAHTGELFF

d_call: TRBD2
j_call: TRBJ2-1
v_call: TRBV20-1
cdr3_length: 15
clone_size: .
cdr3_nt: TGCAGTGCTACACTACTAGCGGGGGGATACAATGAGCAGTTCTTC
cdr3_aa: CSATLLAGGYNEQFF

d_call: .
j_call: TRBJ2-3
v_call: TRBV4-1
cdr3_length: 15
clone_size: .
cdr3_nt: TGCGCCAGCAGCCCAAGGGGTCTCGAGACAGATACGCAGTATTTT
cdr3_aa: CASSPRGLETDTQYF

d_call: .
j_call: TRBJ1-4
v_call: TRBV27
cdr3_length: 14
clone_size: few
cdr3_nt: TGTGCCAGCAGGGAAACAGGAACTAATGAAAAACTGTTTTTT
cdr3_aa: CASRETGTNEKLFF

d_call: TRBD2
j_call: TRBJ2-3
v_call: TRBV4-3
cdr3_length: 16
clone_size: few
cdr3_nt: TGCGCCAGCAGCCAAGATTCAAGCGGGAGGGCAGATACGCAGTATTTT
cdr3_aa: CASSQDSSGRADTQYF

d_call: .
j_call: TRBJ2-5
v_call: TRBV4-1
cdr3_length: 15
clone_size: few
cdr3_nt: TGCGCCAGCAGCCAAGATTCGGGACAATCAAAGACCCAGTACTTC
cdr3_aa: CASSQDSGQSKTQYF

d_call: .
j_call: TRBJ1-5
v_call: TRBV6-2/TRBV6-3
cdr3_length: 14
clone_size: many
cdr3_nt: TGTGCCAGCAGCCAGCCCAGGGCGTTTCAGCCCCAGCATTTT
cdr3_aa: CASSQPRAFQPQHF

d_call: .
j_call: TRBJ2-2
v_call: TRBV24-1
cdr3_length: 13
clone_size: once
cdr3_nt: TGTGCCACCAGTGATTTAACGGCCGGGGAGCTGTTTTTT
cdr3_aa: CATSDLTAGELFF

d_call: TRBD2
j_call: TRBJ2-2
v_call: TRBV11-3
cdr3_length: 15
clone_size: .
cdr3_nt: TGTGCCAGCAGCCCACGTAGCGGGGGCACCGGGGAGCTGTTTTTT
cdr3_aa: CASSPRSGGTGELFF

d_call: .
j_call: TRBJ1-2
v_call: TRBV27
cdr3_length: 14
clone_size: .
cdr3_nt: TGTGCCAGCAGTATATGGGCGGGTAACTATGGCTACACCTTC
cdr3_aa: CASSIWAGNYGYTF

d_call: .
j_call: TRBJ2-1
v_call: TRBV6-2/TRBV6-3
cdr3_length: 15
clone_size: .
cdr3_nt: TGTGCCAGCAGGTCTTTAGCGGCCTCCTACAATGAGCAGTTCTTC
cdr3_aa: CASRSLAASYNEQFF

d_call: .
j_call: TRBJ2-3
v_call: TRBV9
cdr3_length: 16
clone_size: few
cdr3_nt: TGTGCCAGCAGCGTCCGAGTGGGCGGGGCCGGAGATACGCAGTATTTT
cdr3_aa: CASSVRVGGAGDTQYF

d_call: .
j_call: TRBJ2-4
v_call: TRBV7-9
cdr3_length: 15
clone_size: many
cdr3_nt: TGTGCCAGCAGCTTACCTATCGGAGGGTCCGACATTCAGTACTTC
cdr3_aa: CASSLPIGGSDIQYF

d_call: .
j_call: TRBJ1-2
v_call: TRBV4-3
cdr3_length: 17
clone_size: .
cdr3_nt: TGCGCCAGCAGCCTTCATATGACCCGGGGCCCTAGCTATGGCTACACCTTC
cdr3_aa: CASSLHMTRGPSYGYTF

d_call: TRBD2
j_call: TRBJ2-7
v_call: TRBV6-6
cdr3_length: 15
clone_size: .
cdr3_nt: TGTGCCAGCAGACCAAGCGGGGGGAGATTCTACGAGCAGTACTTC
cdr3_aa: CASRPSGGRFYEQYF

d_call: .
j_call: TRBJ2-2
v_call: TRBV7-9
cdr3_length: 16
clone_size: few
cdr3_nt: TGTGCCAGCAGCTTAGAGCGGGTCACAAACACCGGGGAGCTGTTTTTT
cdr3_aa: CASSLERVTNTGELFF

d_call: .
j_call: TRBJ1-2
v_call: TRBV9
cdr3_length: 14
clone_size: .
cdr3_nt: TGTGCCAGCAGCGTAGAGAAGGGGATAGGCGGCTACACCTTC
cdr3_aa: CASSVEKGIGGYTF

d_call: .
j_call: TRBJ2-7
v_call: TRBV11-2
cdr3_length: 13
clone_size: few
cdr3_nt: TGTGCCAGCAGCTTAGGGACAATCTACGAGCAGTACTTC
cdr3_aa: CASSLGTIYEQYF

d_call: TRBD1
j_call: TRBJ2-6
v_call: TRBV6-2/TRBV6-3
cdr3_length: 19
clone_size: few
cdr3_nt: TGTGCCAGCAGGTTACAGGGGGCGATTTGGATCTCTGGGGCCAACGTCCTGACTTTC
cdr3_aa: CASRLQGAIWISGANVLTF

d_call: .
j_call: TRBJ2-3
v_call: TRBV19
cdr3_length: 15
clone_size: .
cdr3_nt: TGTGCCAGTAGTTCGGGCAGGGACGTGAATAGTGCGCAGTATTTT
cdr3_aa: CASSSGRDVNSAQYF

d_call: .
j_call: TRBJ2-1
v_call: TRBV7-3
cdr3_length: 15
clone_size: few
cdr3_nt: TGTGCCAGCAGCTTGGGGGGAAGCGGTTACAATGAGCAGTTCTTC
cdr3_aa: CASSLGGSGYNEQFF

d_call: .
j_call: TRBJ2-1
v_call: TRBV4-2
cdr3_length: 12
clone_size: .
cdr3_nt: TGTGCCAGCAGCCAAGGCCTCTCGGAGCAGTTCTTC
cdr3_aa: CASSQGLSEQFF

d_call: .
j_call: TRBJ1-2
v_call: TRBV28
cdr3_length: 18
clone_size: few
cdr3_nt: TGTGCCAGCAGTAGTCCGGCGCGGGGGCGCAGTCTAGACTATGGCTACACCTTC
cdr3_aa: CASSSPARGRSLDYGYTF

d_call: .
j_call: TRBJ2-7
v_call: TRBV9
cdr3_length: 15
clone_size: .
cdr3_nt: TGTGCCAGCAGCCCAATGGACCAAAACCCCTACGAGCAGTACTTC
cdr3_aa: CASSPMDQNPYEQYF

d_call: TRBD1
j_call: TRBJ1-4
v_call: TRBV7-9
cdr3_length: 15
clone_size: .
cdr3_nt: TGTGCCAGCAGCTCGCTGGGGACAGGGGATGAAAAACTGTTTTTT
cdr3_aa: CASSSLGTGDEKLFF

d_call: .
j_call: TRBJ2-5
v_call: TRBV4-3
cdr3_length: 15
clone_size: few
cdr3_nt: TGCGCCAGCAGCCAAGAGGTGGGGGCAGGAGAGACCCAGTACTTC
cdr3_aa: CASSQEVGAGETQYF

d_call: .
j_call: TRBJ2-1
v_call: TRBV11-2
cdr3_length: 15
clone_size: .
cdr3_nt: TGTGCCAGCAGCTTAGGCCGGGGACTTCACAATGAGCAGTTCTTC
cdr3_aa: CASSLGRGLHNEQFF

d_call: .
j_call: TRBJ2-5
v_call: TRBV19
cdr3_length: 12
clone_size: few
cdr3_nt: TGTGCCAGTAGTATTTGGGAAGAGACCCAGTACTTC
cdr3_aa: CASSIWEETQYF

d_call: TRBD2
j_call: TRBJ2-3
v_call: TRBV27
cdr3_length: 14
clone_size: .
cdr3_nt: TGTGCCAGCAGTTTAATGGGGGGGGTTGATACGCAGTATTTT
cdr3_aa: CASSLMGGVDTQYF

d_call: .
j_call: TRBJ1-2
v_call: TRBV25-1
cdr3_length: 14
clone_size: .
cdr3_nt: TGTGCCAGTGGGCCAATGGAGGGAAGATATGGCTACACCTTC
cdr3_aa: CASGPMEGRYGYTF

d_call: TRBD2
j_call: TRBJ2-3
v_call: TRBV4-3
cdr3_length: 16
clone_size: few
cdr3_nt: TGCGCCAGCAGCCATTTTCTAGCGGGGCACACAGATACGCAGTATTTT
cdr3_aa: CASSHFLAGHTDTQYF

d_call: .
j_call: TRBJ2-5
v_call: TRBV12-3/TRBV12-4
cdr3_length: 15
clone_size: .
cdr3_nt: TGTGCCAGCAGCTCTGTGGGGGCATCACAAGAGACCCAGTACTTC
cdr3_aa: CASSSVGASQETQYF

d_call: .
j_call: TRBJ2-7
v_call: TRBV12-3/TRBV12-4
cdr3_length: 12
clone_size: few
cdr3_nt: TGTGCCAGCAGCCCAACCGACTACGAGCAGTACTTC
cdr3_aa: CASSPTDYEQYF

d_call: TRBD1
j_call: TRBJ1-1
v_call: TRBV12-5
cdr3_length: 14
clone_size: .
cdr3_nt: TGTGCTAGTGGGCCCGGACAGGGGTTCACTGAAGCTTTCTTT
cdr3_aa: CASGPGQGFTEAFF

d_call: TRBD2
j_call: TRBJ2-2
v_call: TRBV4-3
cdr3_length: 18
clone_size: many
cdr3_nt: TGCGCCAGCAGCCAAGATAATTTCGCGGGGGATCACACCGGGGAGCTGTTTTTT
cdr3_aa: CASSQDNFAGDHTGELFF

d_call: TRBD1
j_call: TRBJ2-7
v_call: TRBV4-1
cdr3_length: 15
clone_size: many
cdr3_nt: TGCGCCAGCAGCCAAGATGGGCAGGGGGCCTACGAGCAGTACTTC
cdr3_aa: CASSQDGQGAYEQYF

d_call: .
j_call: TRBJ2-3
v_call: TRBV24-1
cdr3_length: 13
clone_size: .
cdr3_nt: TGTGCCACCAGTGATTCCCGCACAGATACGCAGTATTTT
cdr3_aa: CATSDSRTDTQYF

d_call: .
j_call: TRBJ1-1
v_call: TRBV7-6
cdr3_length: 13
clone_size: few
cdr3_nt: TGTGCCACAATACAGGGTTGGAACACTGAAGCTTTCTTT
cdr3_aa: CATIQGWNTEAFF

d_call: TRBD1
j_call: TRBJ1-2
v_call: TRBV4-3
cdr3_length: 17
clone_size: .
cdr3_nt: TGCGCCAGCAGCCAAGACGGGCGGACAGGGGGCGCCTATGGCTACACCTTC
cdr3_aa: CASSQDGRTGGAYGYTF

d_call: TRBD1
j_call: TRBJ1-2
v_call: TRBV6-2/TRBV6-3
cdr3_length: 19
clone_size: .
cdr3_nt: TGTGCCAGCAGTTCGGTGGGACAGGGCCTTTTAACTCCCAGATCTGGCTACACCTTC
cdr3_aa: CASSSVGQGLLTPRSGYTF